This T cell receptor beta chain comes out of a study of shared clonotypes between healthy human individuals. Per the original data handling: Junction-only immunoSEQ sequences carried no quality scores, so filtering differed. This table comes from immunoSEQ multiplex PCR, and its TCRdb copy is limited to in-frame clones, with some not included. V and J calls plus clone size are reproduced from that table; the DNA served to infer D and trimming. This sample has about 1 million clones, with about 74% found just once. Looked up from germline, CDR1 is SGHTA and CDR2 is FQGTGA. The germline V and J ends were trimmed by 0 bases and 4 bases, with 10 bases remaining between them. The CDR3 is made up of 15 amino acids. Comments on this clone: Other DNA sequences in the sample encode the same CDR3.

The V gene is TRBV7-3, the J gene TRBJ2-1; weak D call: TRBD1 (6 bases). The TCR sequence derives from a young man in good health. Sequenced: memory CD4+ T cells sorted from blood. The subset here: CD45RA-negative fraction. The CDR3 protein is CASSLTWGPYNEQFF. DNA for the CDR3: TGTGCCAGCAGCTTAACGTGGGGGCCTTACAATGAGCAGTTCTTC.